The clone carrying this T cell receptor (beta chain) was picked up many times. The antigen remains unidentified. Time point meaning: persistent/refractory GD, antithyroid drugs over 5 years with positive TRAb. The authors made the TCR library using RNA they extracted from PBMCs. Patients came from an endocrinology department in Xi'an, China. These data are taken from a study of regulatory T cells in long-lasting Graves disease. Study results and limitations: In persistent patients, shared public clonotypes (more than 2,500) outnumbered those in new patients (about 970).

Construction of the TCR beta libraries employed iRepertoire HTBI primers in conjunction with Arm-PCR of CDR3 regions. TCRdb analysed the multiplex PCR reads with MiXCR anew, one entry per CDR3 protein. The sample shows 350,000 to 450,000 distinct CDR3 sequences, roughly 23% of them seen only once. The receptor's source is a female donor with Graves disease. The sample here was peripheral blood mononuclear cells (PBMCs), taken when the disease was refractory, from a patient treated with antithyroid drugs.

The CDR3 is CATKGANTGELFF. The CDR3 region has the DNA TGCGCCACCAAAGGGGCGAACACCGGGGAGCTGTTTTTT. V and J are TRBV5-1 and TRBJ2-2; D is possibly TRBD1 (5 bases). V was cut by 9 bases and J by 0 bases, with 9 bases left in between. Germline-derived CDR1 and CDR2 are SGHRS and YFSETQ. The CDR3 consists of 13 residues.